A single sample is the source of the 6 T cell receptor beta chains below, sequenced in a study of CD8 T cells in Susac syndrome. About 0.5 to 1 ug RNA was reverse transcribed with random hexamers. One entry per CDR3 protein results from TCRdb running MiXCR on the immunoSEQ multiplex PCR reads. The data contain more than 65,000 distinct CDR3 sequences, around 95% of them singletons. The sample taken for sequencing was CD8+ T cells from PBMCs. Receptors originate from a human donor with Susac syndrome.

This sequence joins TRBV2 and TRBJ1-1; D gene unclear. The germline CDR1 and CDR2 sequences are SNHLY and FYNNEI. V lost 3 bases and J 4 bases, leaving 6 bases between the germline ends. There are 12 residues in the CDR3. The CDR3 DNA follows: TGTGCCAGCAGTGAGTTTACCACTGAAGCTTTCTTT. Amino acids: CASSEFTTEAFF.

The V and J genes are TRBV4-2 and TRBJ2-7; 7 positions agree with TRBD2. This CDR3 has 15 residues. Germline loops: CDR1 LGHNA, CDR2 YNFKEQ. After removal of 1 base from V and 3 bases from J, the junction contained 6 bases not matched to a gene. The CDR3 sequence: CASSQAVAGVYEQYF. The CDR3 nucleotides are TGTGCCAGCAGCCAAGCTGTGGCGGGAGTCTACGAGCAGTACTTC.

The chain combines TRBV27 with TRBJ2-1; 8 nucleotides line up with TRBD1. V lost 6 bases, J lost 7 bases, and 17 bases stayed unmatched. The CDR3 is made up of 17 amino acids. Germline V gene data show CDR1 as MNHEY and CDR2 as SMNVEV (reference sequence). The CDR3, as DNA: TGTGCCAGCAGCCCGAGGCCAGGACAGGGAAGGGTGAATGAGCAGTTCTTC. Protein product: CASSPRPGQGRVNEQFF.

The chain has TRBV12-3 or TRBV12-4 and TRBJ2-7; D gene ambiguous. CDR3 length: 13 amino acids. Trimming removed 0 bases from V and 4 bases from J, with 7 bases in between. The CDR3 DNA reads as TGTGCCAGCAGTTTAGCGCCCGATTACGAGCAGTACTTC. Translating gives CASSLAPDYEQYF.

This CDR3 is CASSLVTGEIQYF. CDR3 bases: TGTGCCAGCAGCTTAGTAACAGGTGAAATTCAGTACTTC. V and J are TRBV7-2 and TRBJ2-4; the D gene is possibly TRBD1 (5 bases). From germline, CDR1 is SGHTA and CDR2 FQGNSA. The CDR3 extends over 13 amino acids. Trimming cost V 1 base and J 10 bases, with 11 bases left between them.

The chain recombines TRBV29-1 with TRBJ2-7; D gene ambiguous. Trimming left V 3 bases short and J 5 bases short, with 8 bases between. CDR3 size: 11 residues. Germline assignment: CDR1 SQVTM and CDR2 ANQGSEA. In nucleotides, the CDR3 is TGCAGCGTTGAGTGGGGAAACGAGCAGTACTTC. Protein product: CSVEWGNEQYF.